A single sample gave rise to the 26 T cell receptor beta chains below, sequenced in a study of control samples from healthy donors and cancer patients. Sequencing was performed with immunoSEQ multiplex PCR; in TCRdb, only in-frame clones are kept and a portion is missing. The sample shows around 150,000 clones, about 94% of them seen only once. Specimen: blood. The receptors were sampled from a woman in her 40s in good health.

The chain recombines TRBV6-2 or TRBV6-3 with TRBJ2-1; 14 bases are a match to TRBD2. CDR1 is MNHEY, CDR2 SVGEGT, per germline. The junction had 5 bases not matched to a gene; V was cut back by 6 bases and J by 7 bases. The CDR3 has 15 residues. The CDR3 bases are TGTGCCAGCAGCCGTGGGACTAGCGGGAGAAATGAGCAGTTCTTC. It encodes CASSRGTSGRNEQFF.

The CDR3 nucleotides read TGCGCCAGCAGCTTAAACATCCCAAACATTCAGTACTTC. This translates into CASSLNIPNIQYF. This chain joins TRBV5-1 and TRBJ2-4; D is ambiguous. The CDR3 length is 13 residues. The germline V and J ends were trimmed by 2 bases and 6 bases, with 9 bases remaining between them. CDR1 and CDR2 from the germline V gene are SGHRS and YFSETQ. Full variable domain (missing parts from reference TRBV5-1 and TRBJ2-4): KAGVTQTPRYLIKTRGQQVTLSCSPISGHRSVSWYQQTPGQGLQFLFEYFSETQRNKGNFPGRFSGRQFSNSRSEMNVSTLELGDSALYLCASSLNIPNIQYFGAGTRLSVL.

V is TRBV20-1 and J is TRBJ1-5; no clear D. CDR1 is DFQATT and CDR2 is SNEGSKA in the germline V gene (reference sequence). The CDR3 runs to 11 residues. Trimming took 6 bases from V and 11 from J, leaving 14 bases between them. DNA for the CDR3: TGCAGTGCGAGTAGGCATGGGGCCCAGCATTTT. Its protein product is CSASRHGAQHF.

The rearrangement links TRBV7-2 to TRBJ1-2; no definite D call. Germline V CDR1 and CDR2: SGHTA, FQGNSA. The CDR3 has 14 amino acids. Trimming stripped 6 bases from V and 4 bases from J, with 15 bases between. CDR3 loop: CASSPDLALYGYTF. The DNA of the CDR3 is TGTGCCAGCAGTCCGGACCTAGCCCTCTATGGCTACACCTTC. The full variable domain, rest sourced from reference TRBV7-2 and TRBJ1-2, is GAGVSQSPSNKVTEKGKDVELRCDPISGHTALYWYRQSLGQGLEFLIYFQGNSAPDKSGLPSDRFSAERTGGSVSTLTIQRTQQEDSAVYLCASSPDLALYGYTFGSGTRLTVV.

CDR3 DNA: TGTGCCAGCAGCTTAGTACGAAGACAGCCCCAGCATTTT. Amino acids: CASSLVRRQPQHF. This sequence joins TRBV11-2 and TRBJ1-5, with D unresolved. The V end lost 1 base, the J end lost 7 bases, and 8 bases lay between the germline ends. The CDR3 runs 13 residues. CDR1 is SGHAT and CDR2 is FQNNGV in the germline V gene.

The chain carries TRBV5-4 and TRBJ1-4; D possibly corresponds to TRBD1 (5 bases). CDR1 is SGHNT and CDR2 is YYREEE in the germline V gene (reference sequence). V was cut by 4 bases and J by 7 bases, with 14 bases left in between. This CDR3 is 14 amino acids long. Here the CDR3 reads CASSAPGPLEKLFF. DNA for the CDR3: TGTGCCAGCAGCGCACCGGGACCCCTTGAAAAACTGTTTTTT.

DNA for the CDR3: TGTGCCAGCAGAGGGACAGATAGATATGGCTACACCTTC. Protein sequence: CASRGTDRYGYTF. V is TRBV6-5 and J is TRBJ1-2; TRBD1 matches at 7 bases. CDR3 length: 13 residues. CDR1 MNHEY and CDR2 SVGAGI come from the germline V gene. Trimming at V came to 6 bases and at J to 5 bases, leaving 6 bases not matched to a gene.

The rearrangement joins TRBV12-5 to TRBJ1-5; unclear D gene. This CDR3 comprises 13 residues. Germline V gene data show CDR1 as LGHNT and CDR2 as FRNRAP. The V end was cut by 4 bases, the J end by 9 bases, with 13 bases between. The CDR3 DNA is TGTGCTAGTGGTTCGCAGCTCGGAGGGCCCCAGCATTTT. It yields the protein CASGSQLGGPQHF. The variable domain in full, completed from reference TRBV12-5 and TRBJ1-5, reads DARVTQTPRHKVTEMGQEVTMRCQPILGHNTVFWYRQTMMQGLELLAYFRNRAPLDDSGMPKDRFSAEMPDATLATLKIQPSEPRDSAVYFCASGSQLGGPQHFGDGTRLSIL.

The chain couples TRBV6-5 to TRBJ2-5, with unresolved D. Between the trimmed V and J ends, which lost 3 bases and 2 bases, there was a span of 16 bases. This CDR3 has 16 amino acids. The germline gives CDR1 MNHEY, CDR2 SVGAGI. The CDR3 here is CASSYSMRRVQETQYF. DNA for the CDR3: TGTGCCAGCAGTTATAGTATGAGACGAGTACAAGAGACCCAGTACTTC.

CDR3 in amino acids: CASSLVGTSKFF. CDR3 DNA: TGTGCCAGCAGCTTAGTTGGGACTAGTAAGTTCTTC. The chain is built from TRBV7-9 and TRBJ2-1; 8 bases line up with TRBD2. The CDR3 length is 12 residues. Germline V CDR1 and CDR2: SEHNR, FQNEAQ (reference sequence). V shed 1 base and J 14 bases; nucleotides not matched to a gene: 4.

This sequence joins TRBV7-6 and TRBJ2-7; no reliable D call. With 0 bases removed from V and 6 bases from J, the gap between germline ends came to 9 bases. This CDR3 has 13 residues. CDR1 SGHVS and CDR2 FNYEAQ come from the germline V gene. DNA for the CDR3: TGTGCCAGCAGCTTAGCGATTTGGTCCGAGCAGTACTTC. Amino acid sequence: CASSLAIWSEQYF.

The V gene is TRBV12-3 or TRBV12-4, the J gene TRBJ1-3; D remains unclear. The CDR3 sequence is 13 residues long. Trimming pared 6 bases from V and 0 bases from J, leaving 6 bases between. This CDR3 is CASRLSSGNTIYF. DNA of the CDR3: TGTGCCAGCAGGTTAAGCTCTGGAAACACCATATATTTT.

This chain uses TRBV30 with TRBJ1-1; D is possibly TRBD1 (5 bases). Trimming cost V 0 bases and J 7 bases, with 15 bases left between them. The germline gives CDR1 GTSNPN, CDR2 SVGIG (reference sequence). This CDR3 contains 14 residues. The CDR3 sequence is CAWSVPPGQGEAFF. The CDR3 DNA is TGTGCCTGGAGTGTACCCCCAGGGCAGGGTGAAGCTTTCTTT.

The chain uses TRBV4-2 and TRBJ1-2, with D unresolved. The germline V and J ends were trimmed by 0 bases and 4 bases, with 12 bases remaining between them. CDR3 length: 15 residues. The germline CDR1 and CDR2 sequences are LGHNA and YNFKEQ. The CDR3 DNA sequence: TGTGCCAGCAGCCAAGAGGGGTACAGCCCCTATGGCTACACCTTC. As protein: CASSQEGYSPYGYTF.

V usage is TRBV5-1 and J usage is TRBJ2-7, with 8 bases lining up with TRBD2. Unmatched junction bases numbered 6, after V lost 4 bases and J lost 9 bases. This CDR3 comprises 12 residues. Germline lookup yields CDR1 SGHRS and CDR2 YFSETQ. The CDR3 here is CASSRGGQRQYF. In nucleotides, the CDR3 is TGCGCCAGCAGCCGGGGGGGACAACGGCAGTACTTC.

The V and J genes are TRBV7-2 and TRBJ1-6; D may be TRBD1 (5 bases). V dropped 7 bases and J dropped 7 bases, with 17 bases sitting between them. Germline CDR1 is SGHTA and CDR2 is FQGNSA. CDR3 size: 15 residues. Written as DNA, the CDR3 is TGTGCCAGCACCGCTCGGAGAGGGGTCAATTCACCCCTCCACTTT. Protein: CASTARRGVNSPLHF.

This chain links TRBV4-3 with TRBJ2-3; the D call may be TRBD1 or TRBD2 (6 bases each). The CDR3 is 16 amino acids. V lost 2 bases and J 3 bases, leaving 15 bases between the germline ends. Looked up from germline, CDR1 is LGHNA and CDR2 is YSLEER. CDR3 loop: CASSQIGGSGTDTQYF. DNA for the CDR3: TGCGCCAGCAGCCAAATAGGGGGGTCGGGTACAGATACGCAGTATTTT.

The CDR3 protein is CASSSWTGGNTGELFF. The CDR3 DNA follows: TGTGCCAGTAGTAGTTGGACAGGAGGGAACACCGGGGAGCTGTTTTTT. V usage is TRBV19 and J usage is TRBJ2-2, with TRBD1 matching over 7 bases. The V and J ends lost 4 bases and 1 base, in that order; junction bases with no gene match: 6. CDR1 and CDR2 from the germline V gene are LNHDA and SQIVND (reference sequence). The length of the CDR3 is 16 residues.

The sample holds one count of this clone. The V gene is TRBV19, the J gene TRBJ2-1, with D perhaps assigned TRBD1 or TRBD2 (5 bases each). CDR1 and CDR2 (germline): LNHDA, SQIVND (reference sequence). Trimming stripped 10 bases from V and 3 bases from J, with 10 bases between. The CDR3 has 12 residues. CDR3 coding DNA: TGTGCCACGGGACCGTTCTACAATGAGCAGTTCTTC. This gives the protein CATGPFYNEQFF.

This rearrangement joins TRBV7-2 to TRBJ1-1; D possibly corresponds to TRBD1 (5 bases). The length of the CDR3 is 12 residues. Trimming removed 5 bases at V and 11 bases at J, with 15 bases between. Germline CDR1 and CDR2: SGHTA and FQGNSA. DNA for the CDR3: TGTGCCAGCAGCCCTAGGGGAAGGCGGGCTTTCTTT. Amino acids: CASSPRGRRAFF.

V usage is TRBV14 and J usage is TRBJ1-4, with TRBD1 matching 7 bases. The CDR3 contains 16 residues. Trimming cost V 2 bases and J 2 bases; bases outside gene matches: 5. Germline loops: CDR1 SGHDN, CDR2 FVKESK. DNA of the CDR3: TGTGCCAGCAGCCAACCACACAGGGGCACTAATGAAAAACTGTTTTTT. Translated, it gives CASSQPHRGTNEKLFF.

J is TRBJ1-2 and V is TRBV9, with no clear D. This CDR3 is built from 14 residues. Per germline, CDR1 SGDLS and CDR2 YYNGEE. The V gene lost 2 bases and the J gene lost 4 bases, with 12 bases spanning the gap. The CDR3 DNA sequence: TGTGCCAGCAGCGTCTCCATCAGGACCTATGGCTACACCTTC. Translated, it gives CASSVSIRTYGYTF. The complete variable domain, with remaining parts taken from reference TRBV9 and TRBJ1-2, reads DSGVTQTPKHLITATGQRVTLRCSPRSGDLSVYWYQQSLDQGLQFLIQYYNGEERAKGNILERFSAQQFPDLHSELNLSSLELGDSALYFCASSVSIRTYGYTFGSGTRLTVV.

The chain combines TRBV2 with TRBJ1-2; D possibly corresponds to TRBD1 (6 bases). CDR1 is SNHLY, CDR2 FYNNEI, per germline. V dropped 8 bases and J dropped 8 bases, with 21 bases sitting between them. CDR3 length: 14 residues. This chain's CDR3 is CASDPGQGTGGYTF. CDR3 DNA sequence: TGTGCCAGCGACCCGGGACAAGGGACTGGGGGCTACACCTTC.

For the CDR3, the DNA is TGTGCCAGCAGCCGAACCTCCTACGAGCAGTACTTC. Translation gives CASSRTSYEQYF. The chain carries TRBV3-1 (or the pseudogene TRBV3-2) and TRBJ2-7, with D unresolved. There are 12 residues in the CDR3. CDR1 is LGHDT, CDR2 YNNKEL, per germline (reference sequence). V was trimmed by 4 bases and J by 0 bases, leaving 4 bases between them.

The chain combines TRBV2 with TRBJ2-6; D call uncertain. Germline V gene sequence: CDR1 SNHLY, CDR2 FYNNEI. This CDR3 contains 19 residues. V dropped 2 bases and J dropped 4 bases, with 21 bases sitting between them. Written as DNA, the CDR3 is TGTGCCAGCAGTGAATCCCGGGTTTGGTTGACGGAAGGGGCCAACGTCCTGACTTTC. Its translation: CASSESRVWLTEGANVLTF.

The V and J genes are TRBV7-2 and TRBJ2-7; a weak D match, TRBD1 (6 bases). The CDR3 is 14 amino acids. Trimming took 2 bases from V and 1 from J, leaving 9 bases between them. CDR1 is SGHTA, CDR2 FQGNSA, per germline. CDR3 loop: CASSLQQGSYEQYF. CDR3 DNA: TGTGCCAGCAGCTTACAACAGGGATCCTACGAGCAGTACTTC.